This TCR beta chain was profiled in a study of shared clonotypes between healthy human individuals. Study-wide background: Per donor, three plates held CD4 naive cells, three held CD4 memory, two held CD8 naive and one held CD8 memory.

Participating donors were healthy, HIV-negative adults free of recent acute infections or vaccinations. With V trimmed by 2 bases and J by 4 bases, 9 bases remained unmatched. Germline-derived CDR1 and CDR2 are SGHTS and YDEGEE. The length of the CDR3 is 17 residues. The data were produced by immunoSEQ multiplex PCR, yet TCRdb's version contains in-frame clones alone and is incomplete. Of roughly 1 million clones in the sample, 75% were seen once. This sequence joins TRBV5-8 and TRBJ2-1, with 10 bases that match TRBD2. Material for sequencing was memory CD4+ T cells sorted from blood. As for subset: CD45RA-negative fraction. This clonotype originated in a man aged 18 to 29 in good health. The CDR3 reads CASSLPGASGSYNEQFF. CDR3 nucleotides: TGTGCCAGCAGCTTACCCGGGGCTAGCGGGAGTTACAATGAGCAGTTCTTC.